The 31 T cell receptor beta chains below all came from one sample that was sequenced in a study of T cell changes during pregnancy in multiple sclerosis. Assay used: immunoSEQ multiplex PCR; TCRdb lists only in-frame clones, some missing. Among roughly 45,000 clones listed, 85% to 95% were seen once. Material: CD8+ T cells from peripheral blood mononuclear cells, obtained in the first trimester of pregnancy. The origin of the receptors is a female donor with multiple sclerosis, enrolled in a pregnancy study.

This CDR3 reads CASSPGLAFQETQYF. The CDR3 DNA reads as TGTGCCAGCTCACCGGGACTAGCGTTCCAAGAGACCCAGTACTTC. V and J are TRBV18 and TRBJ2-5, with 10 bases aligning to TRBD2. Germline trimming cut 3 bases from V and 1 base from J; bases unmatched to any gene: 2. The CDR3 totals 15 residues. Germline CDR1 is KGHSH and CDR2 is LQKENI.

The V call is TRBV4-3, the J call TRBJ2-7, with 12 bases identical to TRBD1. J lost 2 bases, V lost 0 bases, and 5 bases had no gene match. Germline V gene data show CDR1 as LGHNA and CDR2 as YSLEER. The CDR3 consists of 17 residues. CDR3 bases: TGCGCCAGCAGCCAAGAGGGGACAGGGGGCGTTACCTACGAGCAGTACTTC. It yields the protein CASSQEGTGGVTYEQYF.

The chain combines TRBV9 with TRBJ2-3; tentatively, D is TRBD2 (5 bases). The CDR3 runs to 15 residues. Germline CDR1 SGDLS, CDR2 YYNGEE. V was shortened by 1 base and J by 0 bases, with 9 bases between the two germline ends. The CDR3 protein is CASSVSSGSTDTQYF. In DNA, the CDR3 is TGTGCCAGCAGCGTATCAAGCGGAAGCACAGATACGCAGTATTTT.

CDR3 in DNA: TGTGCCAGCAGCGTAGGGCTAGCGGTGGCCGGACCGTTGGACCGCGAGCAGTACTTC. It encodes CASSVGLAVAGPLDREQYF. The chain recombines TRBV9 with TRBJ2-7; 7 bases are a match to TRBD2. Trimming took 0 bases from V and 6 from J; bases not matched to a gene: 21. The CDR3 is 19 amino acids. CDR1 is SGDLS and CDR2 is YYNGEE in the germline V gene.

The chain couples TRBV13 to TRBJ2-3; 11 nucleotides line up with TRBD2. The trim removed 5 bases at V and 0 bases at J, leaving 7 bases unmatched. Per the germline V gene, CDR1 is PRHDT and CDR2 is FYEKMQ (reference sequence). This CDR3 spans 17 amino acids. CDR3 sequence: CASSPGTSGFSTDTQYF. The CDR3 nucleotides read TGTGCCAGCAGCCCCGGGACTAGCGGTTTCAGCACAGATACGCAGTATTTT.

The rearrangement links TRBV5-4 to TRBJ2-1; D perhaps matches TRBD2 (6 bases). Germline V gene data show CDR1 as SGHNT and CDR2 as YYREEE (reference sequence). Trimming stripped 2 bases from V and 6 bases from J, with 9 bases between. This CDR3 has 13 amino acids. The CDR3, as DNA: TGTGCCAGCAGCTTCCCCGGGAGCAATGAGCAGTTCTTC. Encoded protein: CASSFPGSNEQFF. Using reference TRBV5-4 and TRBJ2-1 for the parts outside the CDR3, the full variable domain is ETGVTQSPTHLIKTRGQQVTLRCSSQSGHNTVSWYQQALGQGPQFIFQYYREEENGRGNFPPRFSGLQFPNYSSELNVNALELDDSALYLCASSFPGSNEQFFGPGTRLTVL.

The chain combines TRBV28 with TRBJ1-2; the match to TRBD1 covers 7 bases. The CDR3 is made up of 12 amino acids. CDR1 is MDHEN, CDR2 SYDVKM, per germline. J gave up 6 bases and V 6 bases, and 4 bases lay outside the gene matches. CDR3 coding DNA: TGTGCCAGCAGCAAGGGGGCTGATGGCTACACCTTC. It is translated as CASSKGADGYTF.

The DNA for the CDR3 is TGCGCCAGCAGCCAAGGGGGCTGGGTTGGTGGCTACACCTTC. Its protein product is CASSQGGWVGGYTF. The chain couples TRBV4-1 to TRBJ1-2; TRBD1 is a possible D gene (5 bases). V dropped 1 base and J dropped 7 bases, with 13 bases sitting between them. The CDR3 is made up of 14 amino acids. CDR1 is MGHRA and CDR2 is YSYEKL in the germline V gene.

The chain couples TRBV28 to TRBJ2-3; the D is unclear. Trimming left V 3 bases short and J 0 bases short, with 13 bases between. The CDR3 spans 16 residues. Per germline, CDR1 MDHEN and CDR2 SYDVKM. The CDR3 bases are TGTGCCAGCAGTTTTTCTCCGCAGGATAGCACAGATACGCAGTATTTT. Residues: CASSFSPQDSTDTQYF.

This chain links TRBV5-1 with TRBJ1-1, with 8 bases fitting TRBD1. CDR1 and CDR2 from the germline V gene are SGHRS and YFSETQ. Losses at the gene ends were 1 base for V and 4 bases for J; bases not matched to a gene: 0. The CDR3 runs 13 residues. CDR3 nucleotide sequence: TGCGCCAGCAGCTTGACAGGGGGCACTGAAGCTTTCTTT. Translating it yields CASSLTGGTEAFF.

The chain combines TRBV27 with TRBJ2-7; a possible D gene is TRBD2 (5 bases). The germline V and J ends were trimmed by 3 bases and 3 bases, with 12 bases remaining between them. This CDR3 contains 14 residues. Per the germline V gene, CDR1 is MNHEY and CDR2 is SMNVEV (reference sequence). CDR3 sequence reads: CASSFLTSFYEQYF. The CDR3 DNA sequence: TGTGCCAGCAGTTTTCTTACTAGTTTCTACGAGCAGTACTTC.

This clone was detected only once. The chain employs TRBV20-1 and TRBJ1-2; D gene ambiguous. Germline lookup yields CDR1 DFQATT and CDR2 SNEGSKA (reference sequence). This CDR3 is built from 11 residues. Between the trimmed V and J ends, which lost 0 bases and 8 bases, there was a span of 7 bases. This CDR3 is CSARDMGGYTF. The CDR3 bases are TGCAGTGCTAGAGATATGGGCGGCTACACCTTC.

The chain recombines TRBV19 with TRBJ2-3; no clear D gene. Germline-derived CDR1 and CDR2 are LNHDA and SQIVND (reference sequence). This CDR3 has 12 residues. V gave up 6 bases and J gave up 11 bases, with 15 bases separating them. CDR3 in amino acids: CASSLTTRKQYF. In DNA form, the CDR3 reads TGTGCCAGTAGCCTAACCACTCGAAAGCAGTATTTT.

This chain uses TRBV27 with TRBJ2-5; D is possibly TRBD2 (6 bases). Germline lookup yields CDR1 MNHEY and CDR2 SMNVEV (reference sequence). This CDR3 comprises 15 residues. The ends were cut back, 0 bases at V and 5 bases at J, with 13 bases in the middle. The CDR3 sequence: CASSLSTSWMETQYF. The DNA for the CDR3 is TGTGCCAGCAGTTTATCGACTAGTTGGATGGAGACCCAGTACTTC.

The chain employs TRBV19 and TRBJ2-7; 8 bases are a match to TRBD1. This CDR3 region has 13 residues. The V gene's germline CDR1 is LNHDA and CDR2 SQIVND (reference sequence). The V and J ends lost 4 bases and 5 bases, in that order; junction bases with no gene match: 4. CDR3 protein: CASSTDRENEQYF. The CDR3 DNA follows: TGTGCCAGTAGTACGGACAGGGAGAACGAGCAGTACTTC. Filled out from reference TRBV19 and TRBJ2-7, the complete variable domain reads DGGITQSPKYLFRKEGQNVTLSCEQNLNHDAMYWYRQDPGQGLRLIYYSQIVNDFQKGDIAEGYSVSREKKESFPLTVTSAQKNPTAFYLCASSTDRENEQYFGPGTRLTVT.

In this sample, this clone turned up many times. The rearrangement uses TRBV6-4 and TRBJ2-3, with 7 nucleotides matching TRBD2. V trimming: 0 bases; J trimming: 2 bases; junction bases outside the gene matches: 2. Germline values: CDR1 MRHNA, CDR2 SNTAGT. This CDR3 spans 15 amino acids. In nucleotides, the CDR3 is TGTGCCAGCAGTGACTCTGCGGGAGCCACAGATACGCAGTATTTT. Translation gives CASSDSAGATDTQYF.

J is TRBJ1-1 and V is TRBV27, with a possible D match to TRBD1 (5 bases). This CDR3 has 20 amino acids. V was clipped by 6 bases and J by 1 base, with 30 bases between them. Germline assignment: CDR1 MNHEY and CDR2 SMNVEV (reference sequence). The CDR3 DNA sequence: TGTGCCAGCAGCCTACGACAAGGACTTTGGGGCGTCGGGGGGAACACTGAAGCTTTCTTT. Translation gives CASSLRQGLWGVGGNTEAFF.

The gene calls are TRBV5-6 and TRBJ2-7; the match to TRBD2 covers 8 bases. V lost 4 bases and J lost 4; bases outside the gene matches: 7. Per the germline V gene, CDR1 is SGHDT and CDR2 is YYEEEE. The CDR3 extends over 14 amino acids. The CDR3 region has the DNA TGTGCCAGCAGCCGGGGGGGGATCGTTTACGAGCAGTACTTC. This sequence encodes CASSRGGIVYEQYF.

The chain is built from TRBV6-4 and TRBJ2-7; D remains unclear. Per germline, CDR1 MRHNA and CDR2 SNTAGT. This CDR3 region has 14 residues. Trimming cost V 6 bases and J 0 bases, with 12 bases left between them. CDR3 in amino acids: CASSARFGSYEQYF. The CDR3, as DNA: TGTGCCAGCAGCGCTCGCTTCGGCTCCTACGAGCAGTACTTC.

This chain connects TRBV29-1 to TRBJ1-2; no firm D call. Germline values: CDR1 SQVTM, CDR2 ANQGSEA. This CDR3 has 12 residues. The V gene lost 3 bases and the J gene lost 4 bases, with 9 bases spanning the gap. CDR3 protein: CSVEGRIYGYTF. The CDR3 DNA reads TGCAGCGTTGAGGGCAGGATCTATGGCTACACCTTC.

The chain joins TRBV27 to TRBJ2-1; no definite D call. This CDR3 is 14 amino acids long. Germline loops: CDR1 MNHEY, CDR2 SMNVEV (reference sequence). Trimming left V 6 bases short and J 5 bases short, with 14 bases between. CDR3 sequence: CASSAFSLDNEQFF. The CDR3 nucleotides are TGTGCCAGCAGCGCTTTTTCACTTGACAATGAGCAGTTCTTC.

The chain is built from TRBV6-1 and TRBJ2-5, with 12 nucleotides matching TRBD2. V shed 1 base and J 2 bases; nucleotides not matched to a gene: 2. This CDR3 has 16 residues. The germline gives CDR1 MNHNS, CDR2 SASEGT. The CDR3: CASSEGGLAGQETQYF. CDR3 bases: TGTGCCAGCAGTGAAGGAGGACTAGCGGGGCAAGAGACCCAGTACTTC.

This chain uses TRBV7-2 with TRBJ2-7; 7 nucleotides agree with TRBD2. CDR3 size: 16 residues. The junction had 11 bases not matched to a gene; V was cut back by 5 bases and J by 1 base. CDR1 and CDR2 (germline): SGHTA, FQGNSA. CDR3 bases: TGTGCCAGCAGCCCCCCGGCAAAGCGGGGTTCCTACGAGCAGTACTTC. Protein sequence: CASSPPAKRGSYEQYF. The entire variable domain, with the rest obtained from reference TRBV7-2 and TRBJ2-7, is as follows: GAGVSQSPSNKVTEKGKDVELRCDPISGHTALYWYRQSLGQGLEFLIYFQGNSAPDKSGLPSDRFSAERTGGSVSTLTIQRTQQEDSAVYLCASSPPAKRGSYEQYFGPGTRLTVT.

CDR3: CASSSGLEVWTQYF. CDR3 nucleotide sequence: TGTGCCAGCAGCTCCGGCTTAGAGGTTTGGACCCAGTACTTC. The rearrangement links TRBV7-9 to TRBJ2-5; D gene unclear. CDR3 length equals 14 residues. V lost 4 bases and J 7 bases, leaving 16 bases between the germline ends. The germline CDR1 and CDR2 sequences are SEHNR and FQNEAQ (reference sequence).

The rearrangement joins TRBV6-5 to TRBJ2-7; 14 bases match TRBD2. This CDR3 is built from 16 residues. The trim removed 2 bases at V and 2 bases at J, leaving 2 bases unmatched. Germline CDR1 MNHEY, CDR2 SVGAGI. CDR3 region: CASSYTTSGRAYEQYF. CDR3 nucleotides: TGTGCCAGCAGTTACACGACTAGCGGGAGGGCCTACGAGCAGTACTTC.

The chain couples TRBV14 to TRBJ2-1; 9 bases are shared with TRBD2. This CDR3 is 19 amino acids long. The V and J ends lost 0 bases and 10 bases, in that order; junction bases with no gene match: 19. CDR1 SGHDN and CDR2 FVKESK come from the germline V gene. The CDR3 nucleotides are TGTGCCAGCAGCCAAGATTTGATGGATGAGCGGGAGGCCGGAGAGGAGCAGTTCTTC. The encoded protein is CASSQDLMDEREAGEEQFF. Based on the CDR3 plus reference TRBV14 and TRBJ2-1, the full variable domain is EAGVTQFPSHSVIEKGQTVTLRCDPISGHDNLYWYRRVMGKEIKFLLHFVKESKQDESGMPNNRFLAERTGGTYSTLKVQPAELEDSGVYFCASSQDLMDEREAGEEQFFGPGTRLTVL.

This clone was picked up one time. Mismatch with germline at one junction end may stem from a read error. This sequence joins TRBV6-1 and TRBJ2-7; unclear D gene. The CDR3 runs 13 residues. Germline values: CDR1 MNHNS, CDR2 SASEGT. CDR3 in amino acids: CASSEEIRLLQHF. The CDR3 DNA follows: TGTGCCAGCAGTGAAGAGATCAGACTCCTTCAGCACTTC.

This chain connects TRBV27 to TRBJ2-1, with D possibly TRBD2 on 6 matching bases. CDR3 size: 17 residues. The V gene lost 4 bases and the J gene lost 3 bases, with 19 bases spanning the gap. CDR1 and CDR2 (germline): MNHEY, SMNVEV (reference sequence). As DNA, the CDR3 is TGTGCCAGCAGTTCCAGACTAGACCAAAGAAACTACAATGAGCAGTTCTTC. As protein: CASSSRLDQRNYNEQFF.

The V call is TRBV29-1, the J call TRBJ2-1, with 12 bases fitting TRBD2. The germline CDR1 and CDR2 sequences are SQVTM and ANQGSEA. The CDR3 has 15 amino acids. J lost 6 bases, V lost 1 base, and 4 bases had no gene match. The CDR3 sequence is CSVEGLAGEINEQFF. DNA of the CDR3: TGCAGCGTTGAAGGACTAGCGGGAGAGATCAATGAGCAGTTCTTC.

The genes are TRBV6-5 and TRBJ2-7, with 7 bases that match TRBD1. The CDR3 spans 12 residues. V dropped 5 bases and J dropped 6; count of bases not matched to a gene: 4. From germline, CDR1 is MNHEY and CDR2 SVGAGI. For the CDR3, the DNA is TGTGCCAGCAGTCAGACAGGGCTCGAGCAGTACTTC. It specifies CASSQTGLEQYF.

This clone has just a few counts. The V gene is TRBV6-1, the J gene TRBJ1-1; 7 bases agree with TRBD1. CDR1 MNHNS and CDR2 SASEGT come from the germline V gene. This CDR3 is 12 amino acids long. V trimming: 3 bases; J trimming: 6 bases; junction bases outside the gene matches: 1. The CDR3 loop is CASSDQGAEAFF. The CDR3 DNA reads TGTGCCAGCAGTGACCAGGGGGCTGAAGCTTTCTTT.